This is a list of T cell receptor beta chains from one sample in a study of Graves' ophthalmopathy and Graves' hyperthyroidism. TCRdb fed the multiplex PCR reads into MiXCR, producing one record per CDR3 protein. There are about 620,000 distinct CDR3 sequences in the sample; over 20% occur only once, and roughly 6.9% lies in the top ten. The specimen sequenced was peripheral blood. The receptors stem from a woman aged 18-29 years with stable Graves' hyperthyroidism. Some clones in this sample may be carry-over from other donors' samples. CDR3s include the opening cysteine and the closing phenylalanine or tryptophan. Fields, in order: V gene, CDR3 protein.

V gene: TRBV20-1; CDR3 protein: CSASSVRGTYEQYF
V gene: TRBV4-1; CDR3 protein: CASSQDMGGWETQYF
V gene: TRBV12-3/TRBV12-4; CDR3 protein: CASSLDRGYTF
V gene: TRBV2; CDR3 protein: CASSEWRGNTEAFF
V gene: TRBV11-2; CDR3 protein: CATSPIRQGVGETQYF
V gene: TRBV27; CDR3 protein: CASSFQGSHEQYF
V gene: TRBV28; CDR3 protein: CASSLLGLAGETQYF
V gene: TRBV9; CDR3 protein: CASSVGGLSSYEQYF
V gene: TRBV5-1; CDR3 protein: CASRAVITEAFF
V gene: TRBV6-2/TRBV6-3; CDR3 protein: CASSYSGTPEAFF
V gene: TRBV6-2/TRBV6-3; CDR3 protein: CASSYPGLAGRELFF
V gene: TRBV14; CDR3 protein: CASSHGLTGELFF
V gene: TRBV4-1; CDR3 protein: CASSQALGQGTYEQYF
V gene: TRBV6-1; CDR3 protein: CASNTPGTGSEAFF
V gene: TRBV4-1; CDR3 protein: CASSQEPLQETQYF
V gene: TRBV6-2/TRBV6-3; CDR3 protein: CASIRAGDLDIQYF
V gene: TRBV28; CDR3 protein: CASSSQEDGYTF
V gene: TRBV7-2; CDR3 protein: CASSSLAVNTGELFF
V gene: TRBV6-1; CDR3 protein: CASGTGGSAGELFF
V gene: TRBV29-1; CDR3 protein: CSAKGPLNTEAFF
V gene: TRBV20-1; CDR3 protein: CSLGRTGNTIYF
V gene: TRBV3-1; CDR3 protein: CASSLRGLGQGDQPQHF
V gene: TRBV6-5; CDR3 protein: CASSQDQGEQYF
V gene: TRBV2; CDR3 protein: CASSGQVDQPQHF
V gene: TRBV9; CDR3 protein: CASSVIGSQNTGELFF
V gene: TRBV15; CDR3 protein: CATSSRWDYGYTF
V gene: TRBV19; CDR3 protein: CASSRDRLPNQPQHF
V gene: TRBV10-3; CDR3 protein: CAISETSNIWYEQYF
V gene: TRBV11-1; CDR3 protein: CASSSDIQRSNYGYTF
V gene: TRBV7-2; CDR3 protein: CASSLGIGINQPQHF
V gene: TRBV28; CDR3 protein: CASSTAGHYGYTF
V gene: TRBV28; CDR3 protein: CASTPWRTGELFF
V gene: TRBV6-1; CDR3 protein: CASSGTSGGPIAKNIQYF
V gene: TRBV30; CDR3 protein: CAWSVPGSMNTEAFF
V gene: TRBV12-3/TRBV12-4; CDR3 protein: CASRVQGFGEQYF
V gene: TRBV9; CDR3 protein: CASSAHLQGYEQYF
V gene: TRBV28; CDR3 protein: CASSLATIHGYTF
V gene: TRBV4-2; CDR3 protein: CASSQQGRDEQYF
V gene: TRBV6-5; CDR3 protein: CASSYDSFSGNTIYF
V gene: TRBV9; CDR3 protein: CASSVGQNTGELFF
V gene: TRBV28; CDR3 protein: CASSFQGRETQYF
V gene: TRBV20-1; CDR3 protein: CSATTGGGGYTF
V gene: TRBV7-2; CDR3 protein: CASSLVPGLQYEQYF
V gene: TRBV9; CDR3 protein: CASSVRGDGNTIYF
V gene: TRBV7-2; CDR3 protein: CASSPSPRHQETQYF
V gene: TRBV28; CDR3 protein: CASSLYGASPLHF
V gene: TRBV9; CDR3 protein: CASSVGEGPYEQYF
V gene: TRBV18; CDR3 protein: CASSPGSGGYGQYF
V gene: TRBV7-8; CDR3 protein: CASSPLWAGNTIYF
V gene: TRBV12-5; CDR3 protein: CAAAWASGGTGEQYF
V gene: TRBV20-1; CDR3 protein: CSARVAGLAGVEQYF
V gene: TRBV5-1; CDR3 protein: CASSSRGTEAFF